Listed below are T cell receptor beta chains from one sample, sequenced in a study of T-cell memory formation after mild COVID-19. Via MiXCR, TCRdb re-called the 5' RACE reads, giving one row per CDR3 protein. This table holds roughly 400,000 distinct CDR3 sequences, 16% found once. Sequencing was performed on PBMCs or a T cell subset sorted from them (not recorded which). The receptors were gathered from a man aged 18 to 29 who had mild COVID-19 (a few samples of this study predate the infection). Cell type and time point are not known. Each CDR3 is given with its conserved first and last residue. D genes are given only for firm matches. A clone size is listed for some rows: how often the clone was seen (once, few, many), or a class if it is expanded.

>.|.|TRBV6-4|TRBJ2-5
TGTGCCAGCAGTGTCCTCCTGGGGGAGACCCAGTACTTC
CASSVLLGETQYF
>.|.|TRBV6-1|TRBJ2-2
TGTGCCAGCGCAGTCGTCGGGCGGATGAACACCGGGGAGCTGTTTTTT
CASAVVGRMNTGELFF
>.|TRBD1|TRBV7-2|TRBJ1-2
TGTGCCAGCAGCTCCGACCTACAGGGGCTATATGGCTACACCTTC
CASSSDLQGLYGYTF
>few|.|TRBV5-1|TRBJ2-4
TGCGCCAGCAGCTTGGAACAGGGAATTCAGTACTTC
CASSLEQGIQYF
>few|.|TRBV7-8|TRBJ2-2
TGTGCCAGCAGCAACCGGGACTGGAACACCGGGGAGCTGTTTTTT
CASSNRDWNTGELFF
>.|.|TRBV7-6|TRBJ1-1
TGTGCCAGCAGCTTCGGGGGGCAAACTGAAGCTTTCTTT
CASSFGGQTEAFF
>.|.|TRBV15|TRBJ1-5
TGTGCCACCAGCAGAGATAAATATAGCAATCAGCCCCAGCATTTT
CATSRDKYSNQPQHF
>.|.|TRBV18|TRBJ2-7
TGTGCCAGCTCACCGGGGGTATCCGAGCAGTACTTC
CASSPGVSEQYF
>.|.|TRBV4-1|TRBJ2-2
TGCGCCAGCAGCCAAGACCCTGTCGGGCGGGTTCCGGGGCGGGTCGGGGAGCTGTTTTTT
CASSQDPVGRVPGRVGELFF
>many|TRBD2|TRBV12-3/TRBV12-4|TRBJ2-3
TGTGCCAGCAGTCCTCGACTAGCGGGGGGAGATACGCAGTATTTT
CASSPRLAGGDTQYF
>many|.|TRBV5-6|TRBJ2-3
TGTGCCAGCAGCTTGGTTAAGAGACGTAGCACAGATACGCAGTATTTT
CASSLVKRRSTDTQYF
>.|.|TRBV28|TRBJ1-5
TGTGCCAGCAGTCTTCCGGGGGAGAATCAGCCCCAGCATTTT
CASSLPGENQPQHF
>.|.|TRBV27|TRBJ2-2
TGTGCCAGCAGTTTACAGGGAGTTGGGACCGGGGAGCTGTTTTTT
CASSLQGVGTGELFF
>.|.|TRBV5-1|TRBJ1-1
TGCGCCAGCAGCTTGGTAGCCCAGGGACTCGGCTGGATAGCTTTCTTT
CASSLVAQGLGWIAFF
>few|TRBD2|TRBV7-9|TRBJ2-1
TGTGCCAGCCTACTAGCGGGGGGGGCCCCTCAGTTCTTC
CASLLAGGAPQFF
>.|.|TRBV20-1|TRBJ1-1
TGCAGTGCTAGCGCAGGGTACACTGAAGCTTTCTTT
CSASAGYTEAFF
>many|TRBD2|TRBV7-2|TRBJ2-5
TGTGCCAGCAGCTTAGGACTAGCGGGGACCCAGTACTTC
CASSLGLAGTQYF
>once|TRBD1|TRBV12-5|TRBJ2-1
TGTGCTAGTGCCTGGGACAGCCCTTACAATGAGCAGTTCTTC
CASAWDSPYNEQFF
>.|.|TRBV29-1|TRBJ2-1
TGCAGCGTTCTTCTAGCGAATGAGCAGTTCTTC
CSVLLANEQFF
>few|.|TRBV24-1|TRBJ1-2
TGTGCCACCAGTGACGCTGGCACGGTGGGTGGCTACACCTTC
CATSDAGTVGGYTF
>few|.|TRBV7-9|TRBJ2-2
TGTGCCAGCAGCTTACTCCCTGACACCGGGGAGCTGTTTTTT
CASSLLPDTGELFF
>.|TRBD1|TRBV7-7|TRBJ2-7
TGTGCCAGCAGCCGGGACAGGGGATGGGAGCAGTACTTC
CASSRDRGWEQYF